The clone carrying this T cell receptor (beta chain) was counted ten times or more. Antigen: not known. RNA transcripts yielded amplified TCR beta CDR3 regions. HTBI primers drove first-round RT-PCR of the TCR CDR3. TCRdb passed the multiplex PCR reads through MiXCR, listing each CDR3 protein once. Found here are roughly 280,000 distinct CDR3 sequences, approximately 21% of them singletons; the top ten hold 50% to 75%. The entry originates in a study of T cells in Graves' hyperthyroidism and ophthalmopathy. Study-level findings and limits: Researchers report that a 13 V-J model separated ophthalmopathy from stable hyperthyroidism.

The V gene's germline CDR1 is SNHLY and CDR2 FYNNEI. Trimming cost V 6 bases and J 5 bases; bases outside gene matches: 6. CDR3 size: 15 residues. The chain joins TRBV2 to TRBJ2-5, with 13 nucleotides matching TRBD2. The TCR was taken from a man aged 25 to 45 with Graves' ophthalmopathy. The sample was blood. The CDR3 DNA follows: TGTGCCAGCAGGGGACTAGCGGGAAGGGGGGAGACCCAGTACTTC. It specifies CASRGLAGRGETQYF.